This T cell receptor beta chain was sequenced in a study of T cells after yellow fever vaccination. Germline values: CDR1 MDHEN, CDR2 SYDVKM. V shed 8 bases and J shed 0 bases, with 11 bases lying between them. This CDR3 contains 14 residues. TCRdb itself ran the 5' RACE reads through MiXCR, one entry per CDR3 protein. Of 350,000 or so distinct CDR3 sequences in the sample, 8% to 9.5% are singletons; the top ten hold around 17%. The chain uses TRBV28 and TRBJ1-3; D is ambiguous. This TCR was recovered from a man between 18 and 29 years old who received the YFV17D yellow fever vaccine. The material was PBMCs, obtained around 45 days after the first yellow fever vaccination. This chain's CDR3 is CASLRHSSGNTIYF. As DNA, the CDR3 is TGTGCCAGCCTTAGACATTCCTCTGGAAACACCATATATTTT. Based on the CDR3 plus reference TRBV28 and TRBJ1-3, the full variable domain is DVKVTQSSRYLVKRTGEKVFLECVQDMDHENMFWYRQDPGLGLRLIYFSYDVKMKEKGDIPEGYSVSREKKERFSLILESASTNQTSMYLCASLRHSSGNTIYFGEGSWLTVV.